A selection of T cell receptor beta chains follows, all from one sample in a study of T cells after yellow fever vaccination. TCRdb re-called the 5' RACE reads through MiXCR, storing one row per CDR3 protein. Among about 340,000 distinct CDR3 sequences listed, 3% to 4.5% were seen once. This sample comprised PBMCs, obtained 5 days after the yellow fever booster vaccination. The receptors stem from a man between 18 and 29 years old who received the YFV17D yellow fever vaccine. CDR3s include the opening cysteine and the closing phenylalanine or tryptophan. The order of the fields is J gene, clone size, V gene, CDR3 length, D gene, CDR3 protein, CDR3 DNA. D genes are given only for firm matches. Where a row states a size, it is once, few, many or the class of an expanded clone; other rows omit it.

TRBJ1-4	few	TRBV7-2	14	TRBD1	CASRATGANEKLFF	TGTGCCAGCAGAGCGACAGGGGCTAATGAAAAACTGTTTTTT
TRBJ1-1	many	TRBV2	14	TRBD1	CASSGDRGLTEAFF	TGTGCCAGCAGTGGTGACAGGGGGCTTACTGAAGCTTTCTTT
TRBJ1-1	few	TRBV5-1	15	NA	CASSLDRLGDTEAFF	TGCGCCAGCAGCCTTGATCGGTTAGGGGACACTGAAGCTTTCTTT
TRBJ2-1	NA	TRBV20-1	13	NA	CSATQTTRGEQFF	TGCAGTGCTACACAAACGACACGGGGTGAGCAGTTCTTC
TRBJ1-1	NA	TRBV4-2	14	NA	CASSQVHSGTEAFF	TGTGCCAGCAGCCAAGTGCACAGTGGGACTGAAGCTTTCTTT
TRBJ2-7	many	TRBV7-9	15	NA	CASSPIGESSYEQYF	TGTGCCAGCAGCCCGATTGGGGAGAGCTCCTACGAGCAGTACTTC
TRBJ1-1	many	TRBV18	18	NA	CASSPPNSERLWVTEAFF	TGTGCCAGCTCACCACCAAACTCCGAAAGGCTTTGGGTCACTGAAGCTTTCTTT
TRBJ2-2	NA	TRBV12-3/TRBV12-4	14	TRBD1	CASSRTGAAGELFF	TGTGCCAGCAGCCGGACAGGGGCCGCCGGGGAGCTGTTTTTT
TRBJ2-2	NA	TRBV5-1	15	NA	CASSLAASNTGELFF	TGCGCCAGCAGCTTGGCCGCGAGCAACACCGGGGAGCTGTTTTTT
TRBJ2-7	many	TRBV10-3	15	TRBD1	CAISERTGSSYEQYF	TGTGCCATCAGTGAGCGGACAGGGAGCTCCTACGAGCAGTACTTC